This TCR beta chain was obtained from a study of beta chain features in type 1 diabetes. Study-level information: Cell yields, gender and age were similar in healthy donors and patients.

V lost 6 bases and J lost 8; bases outside the gene matches: 5. The germline V gene has CDR1 MDHEN and CDR2 SYDVKM. The CDR3 contains 12 residues. Of the isolated RNA, all was reverse transcribed, and so the sequenced material was expressed TCRB transcripts. Clones were read by immunoSEQ multiplex PCR, and TCRdb kept only the in-frame ones, dropping some. This sample has 120,000 to 150,000 clones; roughly 48% occur once, and the top ten carry around 0.43%. Sequences were obtained from Tregs from blood. The clonotype comes from a man aged 18 to 30 in good health. The chain joins TRBV28 to TRBJ2-3, with 7 bases that match TRBD1. The CDR3 region has the DNA TGTGCCAGCAGCGTTACAGGGGCTACGCAGTATTTT. Translation: CASSVTGATQYF.